The 11 T cell receptor beta chains given below trace back to one sample, sequenced in a study of T cell responses to AZD1222 COVID-19 vaccine. The method was immunoSEQ multiplex PCR; TCRdb's version includes in-frame clones alone and lacks a portion of them. Here the sample spans roughly 99,000 clones, about 93% being singletons. Here the sequenced sample was peripheral blood, taken on day 0 of AZD1222 vaccination. The source of these receptors is an adult in good health.

This chain joins TRBV7-3 and TRBJ2-5, with TRBD1 identical over 7 bases. Per germline, CDR1 SGHTA and CDR2 FQGTGA. V shed 5 bases, J shed 5 bases, and the junction held 11 bases outside the gene matches. CDR3 size: 15 residues. CDR3 in amino acids: CASSRTGQVVETQYF. The DNA of the CDR3 is TGTGCCAGCAGCCGGACAGGCCAGGTCGTTGAGACCCAGTACTTC.

The CDR3: CASSFGPHGGTDTQYF. DNA for the CDR3: TGTGCCAGCAGCTTTGGACCCCACGGGGGGACAGATACGCAGTATTTT. The chain employs TRBV11-1 and TRBJ2-3; TRBD2 agrees at 7 bases. Germline assignment: CDR1 SGHAT and CDR2 FQDESV (reference sequence). V shed 3 bases, J shed 3 bases, and the junction held 9 bases outside the gene matches. The CDR3 has 16 residues.

This chain uses TRBV7-9 with TRBJ2-7; possibly TRBD1 for D (6 bases). Germline V lookup: CDR1 SEHNR, CDR2 FQNEAQ (reference sequence). The CDR3 is 12 residues long. Between the trimmed V and J ends, which lost 4 bases and 5 bases, there was a span of 9 bases. The DNA of the CDR3 is TGTGCCAGCAGCTCTCACAGGGACGAGCAGTACTTC. Amino acid sequence: CASSSHRDEQYF.

The chain joins TRBV4-3 to TRBJ1-1; possibly TRBD1 for D (5 bases). Germline values: CDR1 LGHNA, CDR2 YSLEER. Trimming cost V 0 bases and J 1 base, with 9 bases left between them. The CDR3 is made up of 15 amino acids. The CDR3 coding sequence is TGCGCCAGCAGCCAAGATAGCGACAGGAACACTGAAGCTTTCTTT. Its translation: CASSQDSDRNTEAFF.

V is TRBV7-9 and J is TRBJ2-1; 9 nucleotides align to TRBD2. Germline CDR1 SEHNR, CDR2 FQNEAQ (reference sequence). This CDR3 spans 15 amino acids. With V trimmed by 4 bases and J by 5 bases, 6 bases remained unmatched. CDR3 in amino acids: CASSSSGGRNNEQFF. The CDR3 region has the DNA TGTGCCAGCAGCTCGAGCGGGGGGCGTAACAATGAGCAGTTCTTC.

CDR3 in DNA: TGTGCCAGCAGCCAAGGGACTGGTGGCTACACCTTC. Translation gives CASSQGTGGYTF. This chain connects TRBV3-1 (or the pseudogene TRBV3-2) to TRBJ1-2; D gene ambiguous. The CDR3 length is 12 residues. CDR1 and CDR2 (germline): LGHDT, YNNKEL (reference sequence). V lost 1 base and J 7 bases, leaving 7 bases between the germline ends.

The chain joins TRBV5-4 to TRBJ2-5; 8 bases match TRBD2. CDR3 size: 14 residues. Germline CDR1 is SGHNT and CDR2 is YYREEE (reference sequence). J lost 5 bases, V lost 2 bases, and 5 bases had no gene match. The CDR3 DNA is TGTGCCAGCAGCTTAGGGACTAGGAGGGAGACCCAGTACTTC. This gives the protein CASSLGTRRETQYF.

This clone was seen only once. CDR3 sequence: CASSRTTGGVGGYTF. The CDR3, as DNA: TGCGCCAGCAGCCGAACGACAGGGGGCGTCGGTGGCTACACCTTC. The chain joins TRBV10-2 to TRBJ1-2; 10 nucleotides agree with TRBD1. V gave up 6 bases and J gave up 7 bases; unmatched junction bases: 11. Germline V gene lookup returns CDR1 WSHSY and CDR2 SAAADI. This CDR3 region has 15 residues.

The chain combines TRBV23-1 with TRBJ2-5; TRBD1 matches at 7 bases. TRBV23-1 is an ORF, with its function uncertain. V shed 4 bases and J 4 bases; nucleotides not matched to a gene: 9. This CDR3 is 15 amino acids long. The CDR3 spells CASSLGAGGLETQYF. As DNA, the CDR3 is TGCGCCAGCAGTCTTGGGGCAGGGGGTTTAGAGACCCAGTACTTC.

Only one count was recorded for this clone. The rearrangement uses TRBV3-1 (or the pseudogene TRBV3-2) and TRBJ2-1; TRBD2 agrees at 7 bases. The V gene's germline CDR1 is LGHDT and CDR2 YNNKEL (reference sequence). The CDR3 extends over 15 amino acids. V dropped 0 bases and J dropped 5; count of bases not matched to a gene: 4. In DNA, the CDR3 is TGTGCCAGCAGCCAAGATACGGGACTACACAATGAGCAGTTCTTC. Its translation: CASSQDTGLHNEQFF.

V usage is TRBV10-1 and J usage is TRBJ2-7, with D tentatively TRBD1 or TRBD2 (5 bases each). Germline CDR1 WNHNN, CDR2 SYGVQD (reference sequence). CDR3 length: 13 residues. The V end was cut by 8 bases, the J end by 6 bases, with 17 bases between. CDR3 loop: CASSTGAGSEQYF. The CDR3 coding sequence is TGCGCCAGCTCCACCGGGGCAGGTTCCGAGCAGTACTTC.